The 9 T cell receptor beta chains reported below all come from one sample, sequenced in a study of blood T cell repertoires in COVID-19. Generated by immunoSEQ multiplex PCR, the TCRdb table keeps only in-frame clones and is missing some. This table holds 110,000 or so clones, around 90% found once. The material sequenced was peripheral blood. These receptors came from a human donor in a cohort sampled during active COVID-19.

The CDR3 DNA reads TGTGCCAGCAGCTTAGGGTTCTACCCCGGGAATGTTGAAAAACTGTTTTTT. It codes for CASSLGFYPGNVEKLFF. The genes are TRBV7-2 and TRBJ1-4; unclear D gene. Trimming shortened V by 1 base and J by 7 bases, and 19 bases separated the two germline ends. The CDR3 is 17 residues long. Germline V CDR1 and CDR2: SGHTA, FQGNSA.

The chain joins TRBV7-3 to TRBJ1-5; D is uncertain. Trimming pared 5 bases from V and 1 base from J, leaving 6 bases between. Germline V gives CDR1 SGHTA, CDR2 FQGTGA. There are 13 residues in the CDR3. CDR3 region: CASSLQSNQPQHF. CDR3 DNA sequence: TGTGCCAGCAGCCTCCAGAGCAATCAGCCCCAGCATTTT.

V and J are TRBV5-1 and TRBJ1-6; perhaps TRBD1 as D (5 bases). Germline loops: CDR1 SGHRS, CDR2 YFSETQ. V lost 7 bases and J 7 bases, leaving 18 bases between the germline ends. The CDR3 totals 15 residues. The CDR3: CASGGSTGMNSPLHF. As DNA, the CDR3 is TGCGCCAGCGGGGGGTCGACTGGAATGAATTCACCCCTCCACTTT.

This clone appeared a single time. The genes are TRBV24-1 and TRBJ2-3, with 9 bases matching TRBD2. This CDR3 has 15 amino acids. V lost 5 bases and J lost 4; bases outside the gene matches: 6. CDR1 and CDR2 from the germline V gene are KGHDR and SFDVKD. The CDR3 spells CATSAVSGGADTQYF. Written as DNA, the CDR3 is TGTGCCACCAGTGCGGTTAGCGGGGGTGCAGATACGCAGTATTTT.

Here the CDR3 DNA reads TGTGCCAGCAGTTCACAGGGGGCCGGGAACTATGGCTACACCTTC. Protein product: CASSSQGAGNYGYTF. The chain uses TRBV6-5 and TRBJ1-2, with 9 nucleotides matching TRBD1. CDR1 and CDR2 from the germline V gene are MNHEY and SVGAGI. J gave up 2 bases and V 4 bases, and 5 bases lay outside the gene matches. CDR3 length: 15 residues.

The rearrangement links TRBV4-2 to TRBJ2-3; D perhaps matches TRBD2 (6 bases). The CDR3 sequence is 17 residues long. Germline V CDR1 and CDR2: LGHNA, YNFKEQ. Trimming pared 1 base from V and 5 bases from J, leaving 19 bases between. The CDR3 DNA is TGTGCCAGCAGCCAAGGAGCGGGTCCTTCGGATGGAGATACGCAGTATTTT. Encoded protein: CASSQGAGPSDGDTQYF.

The gene calls are TRBV30 and TRBJ1-5, with D hard to call. V was shortened by 4 bases and J by 2 bases, with 12 bases between the two germline ends. Germline V gene data show CDR1 as GTSNPN and CDR2 as SVGIG (reference sequence). The CDR3 has 14 amino acids. The CDR3 region is CAWTLSMGNQPQHF. CDR3 DNA sequence: TGTGCCTGGACGCTTAGCATGGGCAATCAGCCCCAGCATTTT. The variable domain in full, completed from reference TRBV30 and TRBJ1-5, reads SQTIHQWPATLVQPVGSPLSLECTVEGTSNPNLYWYRQAAGRGLQLLFYSVGIGQISSEVPQNLSASRPQDRQFILSSKKLLLSDSGFYLCAWTLSMGNQPQHFGDGTRLSIL.

For the CDR3, the DNA is TGTGCCAGCAGTCGGGACAGAATCAGCAATCAGCCCCAGCATTTT. It translates to CASSRDRISNQPQHF. The chain uses TRBV2 and TRBJ1-5, with 7 positions matching TRBD1. Germline assignment: CDR1 SNHLY and CDR2 FYNNEI. Trimming removed 5 bases from V and 1 base from J; junction bases left unmatched: 5. The CDR3 totals 15 residues. The entire variable domain, with the rest obtained from reference TRBV2 and TRBJ1-5, is as follows: EPEVTQTPSHQVTQMGQEVILRCVPISNHLYFYWYRQILGQKVEFLVSFYNNEISEKSEIFDDQFSVERPDGSNFTLKIRSTKLEDSAMYFCASSRDRISNQPQHFGDGTRLSIL.

The chain combines TRBV3-1 (or the pseudogene TRBV3-2) with TRBJ1-4, with TRBD1 identical over 9 bases. This CDR3 has 16 amino acids. With V trimmed by 0 bases and J by 8 bases, 7 bases remained unmatched. Germline V lookup: CDR1 LGHDT, CDR2 YNNKEL (reference sequence). The CDR3: CASSQEGGTGNEKLFF. CDR3 bases: TGTGCCAGCAGCCAAGAAGGGGGGACAGGGAACGAAAAACTGTTTTTT.